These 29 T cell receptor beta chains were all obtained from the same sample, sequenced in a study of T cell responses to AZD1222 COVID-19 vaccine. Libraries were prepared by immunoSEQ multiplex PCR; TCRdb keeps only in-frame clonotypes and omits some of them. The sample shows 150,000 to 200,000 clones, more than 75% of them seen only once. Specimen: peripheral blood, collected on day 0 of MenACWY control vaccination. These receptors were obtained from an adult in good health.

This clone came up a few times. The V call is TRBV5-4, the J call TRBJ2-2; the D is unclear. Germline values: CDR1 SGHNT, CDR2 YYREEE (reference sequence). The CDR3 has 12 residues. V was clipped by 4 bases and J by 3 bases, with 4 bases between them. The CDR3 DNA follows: TGTGCCAGCAGCCGAGACACCGGGGAGCTGTTTTTT. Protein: CASSRDTGELFF.

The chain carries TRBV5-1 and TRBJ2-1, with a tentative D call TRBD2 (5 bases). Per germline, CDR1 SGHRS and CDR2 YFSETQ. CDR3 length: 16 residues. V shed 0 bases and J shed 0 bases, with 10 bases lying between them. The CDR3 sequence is CASSLASSSSYNEQFF. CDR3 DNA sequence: TGCGCCAGCAGCTTGGCTAGCTCCAGCTCCTACAATGAGCAGTTCTTC.

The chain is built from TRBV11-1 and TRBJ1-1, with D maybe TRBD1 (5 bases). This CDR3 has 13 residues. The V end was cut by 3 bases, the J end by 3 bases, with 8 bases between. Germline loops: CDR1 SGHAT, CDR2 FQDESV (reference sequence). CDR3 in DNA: TGTGCCAGCAGCTTTCAGGGCGACACTGAAGCTTTCTTT. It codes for CASSFQGDTEAFF.

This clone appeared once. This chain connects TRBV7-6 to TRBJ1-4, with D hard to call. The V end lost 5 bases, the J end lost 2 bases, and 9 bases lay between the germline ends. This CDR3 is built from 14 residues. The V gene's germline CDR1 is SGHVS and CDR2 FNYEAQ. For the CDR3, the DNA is TGTGCCAGCAGCGCGCCCGGGACTAATGAAAAACTGTTTTTT. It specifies CASSAPGTNEKLFF.

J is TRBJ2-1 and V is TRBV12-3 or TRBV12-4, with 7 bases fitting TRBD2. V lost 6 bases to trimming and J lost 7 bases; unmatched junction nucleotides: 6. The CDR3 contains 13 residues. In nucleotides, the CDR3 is TGTGCCAGCAGCCTAGCGGAGGGGAATGAGCAGTTCTTC. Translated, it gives CASSLAEGNEQFF.

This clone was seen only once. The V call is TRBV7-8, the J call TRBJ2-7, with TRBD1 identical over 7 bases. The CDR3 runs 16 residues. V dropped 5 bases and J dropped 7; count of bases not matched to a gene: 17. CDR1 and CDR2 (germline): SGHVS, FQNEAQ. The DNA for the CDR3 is TGTGCCAGCAGCCAAGACAGGGAACGGGCGAACAGGGAGCAGTACTTC. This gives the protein CASSQDRERANREQYF.

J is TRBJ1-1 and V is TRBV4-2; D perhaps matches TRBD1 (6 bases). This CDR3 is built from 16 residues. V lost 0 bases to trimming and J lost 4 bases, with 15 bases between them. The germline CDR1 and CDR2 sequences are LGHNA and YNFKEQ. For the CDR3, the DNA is TGTGCCAGCAGCCAAGATGGGGGGGCCAGGAGCACTGAAGCTTTCTTT. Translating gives CASSQDGGARSTEAFF.

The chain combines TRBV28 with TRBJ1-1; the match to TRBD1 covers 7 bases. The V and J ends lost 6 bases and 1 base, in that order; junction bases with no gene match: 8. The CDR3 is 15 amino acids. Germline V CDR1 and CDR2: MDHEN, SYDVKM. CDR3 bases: TGTGCCAGCAGCCCTACAGGGGAACAGAACACTGAAGCTTTCTTT. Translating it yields CASSPTGEQNTEAFF.

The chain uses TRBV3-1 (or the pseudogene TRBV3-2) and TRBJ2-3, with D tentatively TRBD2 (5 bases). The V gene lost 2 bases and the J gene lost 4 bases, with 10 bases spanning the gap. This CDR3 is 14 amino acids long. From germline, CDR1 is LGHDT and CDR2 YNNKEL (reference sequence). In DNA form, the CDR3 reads TGTGCCAGCAGCCAAATGGGGAGAGCAGATACGCAGTATTTT. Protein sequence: CASSQMGRADTQYF.

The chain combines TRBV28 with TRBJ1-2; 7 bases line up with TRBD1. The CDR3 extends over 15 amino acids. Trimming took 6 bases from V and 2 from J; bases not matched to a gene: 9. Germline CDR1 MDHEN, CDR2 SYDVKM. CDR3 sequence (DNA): TGTGCCAGCAGCCCCAGGGGGGGAGGAAACTATGGCTACACCTTC. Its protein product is CASSPRGGGNYGYTF.

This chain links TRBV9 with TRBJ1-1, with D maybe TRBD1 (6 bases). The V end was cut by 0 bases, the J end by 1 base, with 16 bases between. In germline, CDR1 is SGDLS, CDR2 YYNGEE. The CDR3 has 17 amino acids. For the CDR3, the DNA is TGTGCCAGCAGCGTAGACCCCTTTTACAGGGAGAACACTGAAGCTTTCTTT. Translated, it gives CASSVDPFYRENTEAFF.

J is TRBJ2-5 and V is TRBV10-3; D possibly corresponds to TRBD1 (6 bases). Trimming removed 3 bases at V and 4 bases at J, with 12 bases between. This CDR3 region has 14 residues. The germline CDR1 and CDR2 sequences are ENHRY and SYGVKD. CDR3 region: CAISEQDRIETQYF. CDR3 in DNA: TGTGCCATCAGTGAACAAGACAGGATAGAGACCCAGTACTTC.

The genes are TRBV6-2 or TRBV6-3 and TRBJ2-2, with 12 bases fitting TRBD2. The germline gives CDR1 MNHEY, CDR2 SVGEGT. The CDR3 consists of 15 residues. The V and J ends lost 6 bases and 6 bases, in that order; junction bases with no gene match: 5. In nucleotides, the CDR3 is TGTGCCAGCAGGCCTAGCGGGGGGGCCTCCGGGGAGCTGTTTTTT. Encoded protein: CASRPSGGASGELFF.

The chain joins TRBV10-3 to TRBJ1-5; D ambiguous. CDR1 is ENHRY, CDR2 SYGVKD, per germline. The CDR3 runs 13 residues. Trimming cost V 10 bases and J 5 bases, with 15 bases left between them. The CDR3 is CASRTSTDQPQHF. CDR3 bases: TGTGCCAGCAGGACCAGCACGGATCAGCCCCAGCATTTT.

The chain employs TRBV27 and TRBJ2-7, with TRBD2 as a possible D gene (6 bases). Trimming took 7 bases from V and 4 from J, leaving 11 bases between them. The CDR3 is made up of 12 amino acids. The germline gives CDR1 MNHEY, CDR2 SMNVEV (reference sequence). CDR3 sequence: CASKDAGYEQYF. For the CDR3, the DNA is TGTGCCAGCAAAGATGCGGGGTACGAGCAGTACTTC.

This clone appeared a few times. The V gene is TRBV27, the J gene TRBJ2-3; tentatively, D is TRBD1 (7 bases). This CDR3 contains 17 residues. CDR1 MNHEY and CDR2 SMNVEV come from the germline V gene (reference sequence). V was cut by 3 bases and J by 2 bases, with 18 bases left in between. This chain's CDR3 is CASSLLTGRMTTDTQYF. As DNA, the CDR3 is TGTGCCAGCAGTTTGCTGACAGGGAGGATGACCACAGATACGCAGTATTTT.

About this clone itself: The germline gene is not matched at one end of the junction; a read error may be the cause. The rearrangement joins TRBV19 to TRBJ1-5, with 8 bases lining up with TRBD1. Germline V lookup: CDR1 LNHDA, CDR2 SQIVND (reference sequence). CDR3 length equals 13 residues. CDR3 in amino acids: CASSIDRPGQVYF. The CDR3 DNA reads TGTGCCAGTAGTATAGATCGGCCGGGACAGGTCTATTTT. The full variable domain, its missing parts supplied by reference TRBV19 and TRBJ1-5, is DGGITQSPKYLFRKEGQNVTLSCEQNLNHDAMYWYRQDPGQGLRLIYYSQIVNDFQKGDIAEGYSVSREKKESFPLTVTSAQKNPTAFYLCASSIDRPGQVYFGDGTRLSIL.

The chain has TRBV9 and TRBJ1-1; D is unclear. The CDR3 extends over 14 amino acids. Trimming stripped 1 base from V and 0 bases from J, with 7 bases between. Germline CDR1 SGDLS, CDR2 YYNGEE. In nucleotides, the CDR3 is TGTGCCAGCAGCGTATCTACAGTGAACACTGAAGCTTTCTTT. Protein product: CASSVSTVNTEAFF.

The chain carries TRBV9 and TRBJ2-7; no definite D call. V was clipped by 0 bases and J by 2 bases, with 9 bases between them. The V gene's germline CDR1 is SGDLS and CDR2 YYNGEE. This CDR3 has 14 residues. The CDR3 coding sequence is TGTGCCAGCAGCGTAGAGGCGGTTACCTACGAGCAGTACTTC. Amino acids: CASSVEAVTYEQYF. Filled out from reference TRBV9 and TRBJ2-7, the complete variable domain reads DSGVTQTPKHLITATGQRVTLRCSPRSGDLSVYWYQQSLDQGLQFLIQYYNGEERAKGNILERFSAQQFPDLHSELNLSSLELGDSALYFCASSVEAVTYEQYFGPGTRLTVT.

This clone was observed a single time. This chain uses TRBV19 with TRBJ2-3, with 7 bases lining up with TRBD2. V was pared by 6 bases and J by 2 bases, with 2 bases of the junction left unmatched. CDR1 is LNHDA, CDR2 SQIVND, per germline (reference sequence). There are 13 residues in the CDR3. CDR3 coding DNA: TGTGCCAGTAGCCTAGCGGTCACAGATACGCAGTATTTT. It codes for CASSLAVTDTQYF.

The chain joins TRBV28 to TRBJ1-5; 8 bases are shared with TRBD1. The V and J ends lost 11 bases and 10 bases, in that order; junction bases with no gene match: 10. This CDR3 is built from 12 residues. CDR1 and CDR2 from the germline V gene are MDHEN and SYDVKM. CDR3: CARPQGGKPQHF. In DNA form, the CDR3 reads TGTGCCCGTCCACAGGGGGGGAAACCCCAGCATTTT.

The CDR3 sequence: CASSLSQGYEQYF. The DNA for the CDR3 is TGTGCCAGCAGCCTATCCCAGGGCTACGAGCAGTACTTC. The chain is built from TRBV6-5 and TRBJ2-7, with D tentatively TRBD1 (5 bases). Germline V gene sequence: CDR1 MNHEY, CDR2 SVGAGI. Trimming shortened V by 6 bases and J by 3 bases, and 12 bases separated the two germline ends. There are 13 residues in the CDR3.

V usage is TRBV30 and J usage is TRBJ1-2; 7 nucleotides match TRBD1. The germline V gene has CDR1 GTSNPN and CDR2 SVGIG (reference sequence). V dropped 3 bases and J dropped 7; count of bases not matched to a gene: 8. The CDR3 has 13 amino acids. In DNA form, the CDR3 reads TGTGCCTGGAGCGCTAGGAGGGGGCCTGGCTACACCTTC. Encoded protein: CAWSARRGPGYTF.

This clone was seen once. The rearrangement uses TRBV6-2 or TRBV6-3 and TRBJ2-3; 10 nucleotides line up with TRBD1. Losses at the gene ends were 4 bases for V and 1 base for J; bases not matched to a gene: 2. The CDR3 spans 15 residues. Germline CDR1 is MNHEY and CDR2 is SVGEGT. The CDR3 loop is CASSWTGGGTDTQYF. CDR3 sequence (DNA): TGTGCCAGCAGTTGGACAGGGGGGGGCACAGATACGCAGTATTTT.

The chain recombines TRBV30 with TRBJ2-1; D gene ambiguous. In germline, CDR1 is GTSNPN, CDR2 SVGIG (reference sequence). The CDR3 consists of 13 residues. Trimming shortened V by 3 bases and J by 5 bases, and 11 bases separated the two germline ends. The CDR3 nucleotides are TGTGCCTGGAGCGCGGCCCGAGACAATGAGCAGTTCTTC. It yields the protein CAWSAARDNEQFF.

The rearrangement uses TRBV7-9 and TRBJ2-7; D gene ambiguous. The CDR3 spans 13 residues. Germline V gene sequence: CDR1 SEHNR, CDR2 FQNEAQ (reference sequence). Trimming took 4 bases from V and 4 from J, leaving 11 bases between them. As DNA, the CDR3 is TGTGCCAGCAGCTCCTCCGGCGGATACGAGCAGTACTTC. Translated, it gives CASSSSGGYEQYF.

The chain's CDR3 is CASGKLLEYNEQFF. CDR3 nucleotides: TGTGCCAGTGGAAAACTACTGGAGTACAATGAGCAGTTCTTC. The V gene is TRBV19, the J gene TRBJ2-1; D is undetermined. Germline-derived CDR1 and CDR2 are LNHDA and SQIVND (reference sequence). The CDR3 sequence is 14 residues long. Between the trimmed V and J ends, which lost 8 bases and 4 bases, there was a span of 15 bases.

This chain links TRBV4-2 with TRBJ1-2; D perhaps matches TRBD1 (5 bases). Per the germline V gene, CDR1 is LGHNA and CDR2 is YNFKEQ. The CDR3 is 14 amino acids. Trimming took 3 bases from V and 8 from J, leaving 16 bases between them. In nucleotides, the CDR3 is TGTGCCAGCAGCCAGATGGGAGGGACGGAAGGCTACACCTTC. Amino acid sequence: CASSQMGGTEGYTF.

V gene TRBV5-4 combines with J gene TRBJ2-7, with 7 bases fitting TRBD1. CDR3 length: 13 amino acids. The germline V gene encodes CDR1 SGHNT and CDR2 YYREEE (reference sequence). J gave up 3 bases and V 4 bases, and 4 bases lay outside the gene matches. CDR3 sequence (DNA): TGTGCCAGCAGCACCCGACAGGGCTACGAGCAGTACTTC. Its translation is CASSTRQGYEQYF.